The TCR beta chain described here comes from a study of T cell responses to AZD1222 COVID-19 vaccine (dated by TCRdb to about 2021). Broadly, across the study: AZD1222 recipients with second doses at about 4 weeks or about 12 weeks were pooled, because spike-specific TCR depth and breadth did not differ between schedules. A total of 230 or so trial participants underwent TCR sequencing, of whom roughly 210 received two doses of AZD1222 and 26 received two doses of the MenACWY control vaccine. Trial participants were enrolled by age into 18-55, 56-69 and 70-plus year subgroups, with roughly 150, 30 and 60 TCR-sequenced participants respectively.

The CDR3 regions of human TCRbeta chains were subjected to immunosequencing. As for the original processing: TCRs in the repertoires were compared against a reference library of SARS-CoV-2-specific TCRs that had been generated with the MIRA antigen-specificity platform. Breadth was defined as the fraction of unique TCRs that were SARS-CoV-2-associated. Depth was defined as the fraction of total T cells that were SARS-CoV-2-associated. Using the MIRA data, each spike-specific TCR was mapped to the spike region that the TCR reacts to and placed in a CD4 or CD8 class. Log10-transformed breadth and depth values were compared by one-way ANOVA with Sidak's multiple comparisons tests. The table comes from immuneACCESS by way of TCRdb, which keeps in-frame sequences with V and J called. Part of the clones is missing from these tables; in studies checked, under half for an unresolved V gene and the rest for unknown reasons. V and J calls and clone size are copied from that table; D and trimming were computed from the DNA. The sample has about 130,000 clones on record, approximately 93% of them singletons. The leading ten clones occupy about 1% of the sample.

The time point label for this specimen denotes: baseline before first vaccination. Samples from vaccinated people were obtained from the UK trials COV001 and COV002, which included a single-blind randomized controlled phase 2/3 trial of AZD1222 (ChAdOx1 nCoV-19) in healthy adults. For TCRbeta chain sequencing, PBMC samples from trial participants were taken at day 0 and at day 28 after the second dose. This clone was detected only a few times. Its antigen is not yet known. No base quality information exists; no much larger clone differs at one position. The germline V gene supplies CDR1 MRHNA and CDR2 SNTAGT. The CDR3 covers 16 residues, taking in both the cysteine and the phenylalanine. CDR3 DNA is the only sequence kept; it has 48 bases, read in frame from the first base. Here V drops 3 bases and J drops 4 bases, and the junction holds 10 bases not matched to any gene. Here is what the overall study found, with its caveats: Participants were mostly white British, with more females than males. The authors suggested clonal diversity may have been underestimated. Because no day 14 peak-response samples were available, the repertoires could be characterized only after the peak T cell response. CD4 TCRs associated with the vaccine covered the entire spike protein, and the dominant responses were in regions 160-218 and 743-854. The 56-69-year group was small, and its depth increase did not reach significance, likely because of low power. After two AZD1222 doses, spike-specific TCR breadth and depth were significantly higher than at day 0 and than in MenACWY recipients. Conclusions about previously exposed vaccinees are limited because only 5 or 6 AZD1222 recipients were SARS-CoV-2 seropositive at baseline. Epitopes outside the regions mutated in the B.1.351 and B.1.1.7 variants were reportedly recognized by nearly half of the unique spike-specific TCRs.

This receptor chain uses TRBV6-4 and TRBJ2-3; TRBD1 lines up with 7 middle nucleotides. This specimen consisted of peripheral blood, obtained on day 0 of AZD1222 vaccination. This TCR was sampled from an adult in good health. The bases are TGTGCCAGCAGTGAGTTGGCAGCCCAGGGGGCAGATACGCAGTATTTT. It is translated as CASSELAAQGADTQYF.